The source of this T cell receptor (beta chain) is a study of T cell repertoires in cytomegalovirus infection. Study details: The public TCR beta signatures pointed to both CMV infection and matching HLA type.

Study-wide findings and caveats: HLA-C-restricted CMV-specific TCR beta clonotypes were dominant in the ex vivo response. Of the TCR beta families, the public ones yielded a cumulative frequency that identified carriers of CMV plus the relevant HLA.

TCRdb redid the calling of the reads with MiXCR, one entry per CDR3 protein. The sample has under 850,000 distinct CDR3 sequences; about a third are singletons. As concerns this clonotype: The antigen is undetermined.

The CDR3 is 13 residues long. V shed 4 bases and J shed 3 bases, with 9 bases lying between them. The germline gives CDR1 SGHDN, CDR2 FVKESK. The rearrangement joins TRBV14 to TRBJ1-1; D uncertain. Sequenced sample: PBMCs. The TCR originated in a human donor in good health (CMV status not recorded). Some clones in this sample may be carry-over from other donors' samples. CDR3 nucleotides: TGTGCCAGCAGCCGGGATATTTACACTGAAGCTTTCTTT. It encodes CASSRDIYTEAFF. Variable domain in full (rest from reference TRBV14 and TRBJ1-1): EAGVTQFPSHSVIEKGQTVTLRCDPISGHDNLYWYRRVMGKEIKFLLHFVKESKQDESGMPNNRFLAERTGGTYSTLKVQPAELEDSGVYFCASSRDIYTEAFFGQGTRLTVV.